This T cell receptor beta chain was sequenced for a study of blood T cell repertoires in COVID-19. Study context: T cells, B-cell-depleted T cells, or PBMCs supplied cDNA or gDNA.

V dropped 6 bases and J dropped 1; count of bases not matched to a gene: 5. This CDR3 is 16 amino acids long. Germline lookup yields CDR1 LNHDA and CDR2 SQIVND (reference sequence). Study processing details: Nucleated cell number was recorded as an estimate derived from reference gene primer amplification. Produced via immunoSEQ multiplex PCR; TCRdb's table is partial and in-frame only. The V and J calls and the clone size are those of that table, but D and trimming were determined from the DNA. The sample includes some 260,000 clones, roughly 86% seen only once; the top ten take about 0.8%. Sequencing used peripheral blood. This sequence was found in a young woman with acute or convalescent COVID-19. The genes are TRBV19 and TRBJ2-2; 10 bases fit TRBD1. CDR3 sequence reads: CASSLTGGGNTGELFF. CDR3 in DNA: TGTGCCAGTAGCCTGACAGGGGGCGGGAACACCGGGGAGCTGTTTTTT. Full variable domain (missing parts from reference TRBV19 and TRBJ2-2): DGGITQSPKYLFRKEGQNVTLSCEQNLNHDAMYWYRQDPGQGLRLIYYSQIVNDFQKGDIAEGYSVSREKKESFPLTVTSAQKNPTAFYLCASSLTGGGNTGELFFGEGSRLTVL.